The text below deals with one T cell receptor (beta chain). The source of the sample is a study of TIL therapy for anti-PD-1-resistant metastatic lung cancer. The immunoSEQ assay was v3. Sequencing depth was approximately 2 million read pairs for survey level, roughly 4.5-6 million for deep. Produced via immunoSEQ multiplex PCR; TCRdb's table is partial and in-frame only. The sample has 54,000 or so clones; 70% to 75% are singletons. V was cut by 3 bases and J by 2 bases, with 7 bases left in between. The CDR3 is 13 amino acids. Germline CDR1 and CDR2: MDHEN and SYDVKM. Time point of the sample: pre-treatment sample, taken before nivolumab and TIL therapy.

This clonotype was obtained from a person aged 25 to 79 with non-small cell lung cancer. The sample in question was blood, obtained at baseline. The rearrangement uses TRBV28 and TRBJ1-2; D unclear. The CDR3 sequence: CASSLMGNYGYTF. CDR3 nucleotide sequence: TGTGCCAGCAGTTTGATGGGGAACTATGGCTACACCTTC.